The next 13 T cell receptor beta chains were all read from a single sample in a study of technical replicates of blood from a handful of donors. Data came from immunoSEQ multiplex PCR; TCRdb stores just in-frame clones and leaves some out. The sample lists tens of thousands of clones, 96% seen once, with 0.37% in the top ten. Sequenced input: T cells isolated from PBMCs. The receptor set was obtained from a human donor in good health.

This chain uses TRBV6-5 with TRBJ1-1, with D possibly being TRBD1 (5 bases). Germline CDR1 reads MNHEY; CDR2 reads SVGAGI. The V gene lost 2 bases and the J gene lost 4 bases, with 11 bases spanning the gap. The CDR3 runs 14 residues. The CDR3 protein is CASSYAGDLTEAFF. The CDR3 DNA sequence: TGTGCCAGCAGTTACGCGGGGGACCTCACTGAAGCTTTCTTT.

The CDR3 DNA is TGTGCCATCAGTGAAACTTTAAACAATCAGCCCCAGCATTTT. Translation gives CAISETLNNQPQHF. The chain has TRBV10-3 and TRBJ1-5; D gene uncertain. CDR3 length equals 14 residues. The V gene lost 3 bases and the J gene lost 3 bases, with 9 bases spanning the gap. Germline V lookup: CDR1 ENHRY, CDR2 SYGVKD.

V gene TRBV29-1 combines with J gene TRBJ2-2; maybe TRBD1 (6 bases). The CDR3 contains 12 residues. Looked up from germline, CDR1 is SQVTM and CDR2 is ANQGSEA. The V end lost 6 bases, the J end lost 1 base, and 6 bases lay between the germline ends. The CDR3 DNA reads as TGCAGCGTGACAGGGAACACCGGGGAGCTGTTTTTT. This gives the protein CSVTGNTGELFF.

J is TRBJ2-5 and V is TRBV21-1; TRBD1 was called by the table and not checked on the DNA. TRBV21-1 is classified as a pseudogene. The CDR3 consists of 15 residues. CDR3 sequence reads: CASSKERTRPETQYF. In nucleotides, the CDR3 is TGTGCCAGCAGCAAAGAACGAACCAGGCCGGAGACCCAGTACTTC.

In regard to this clone: Other nucleotide sequences from this sample produce the same CDR3. The V and J genes are TRBV7-9 and TRBJ2-7; D possibly corresponds to TRBD1 (5 bases). Germline lookup yields CDR1 SEHNR and CDR2 FQNEAQ (reference sequence). Trimming removed 5 bases at V and 3 bases at J, with 11 bases between. The CDR3 extends over 13 amino acids. The CDR3 DNA sequence: TGTGCCAGCAGCCGCAGGGAAGACTACGAGCAGTACTTC. Protein sequence: CASSRREDYEQYF.

J is TRBJ2-3 and V is TRBV6-6; 12 bases map to TRBD2. Trimming took 5 bases from V and 5 from J; bases not matched to a gene: 8. Germline assignment: CDR1 MNHNY and CDR2 SVGAGI (reference sequence). This CDR3 comprises 16 residues. The CDR3: CASSATSGRFEDTQYF. The CDR3 nucleotides are TGTGCCAGCAGTGCGACTAGCGGGAGATTTGAAGATACGCAGTATTTT.

CDR3 sequence reads: CAIQGGNTEAFF. The CDR3 coding sequence is TGTGCCATTCAGGGAGGCAACACTGAAGCTTTCTTT. V usage is TRBV10-3 and J usage is TRBJ1-1; D perhaps matches TRBD1 (5 bases). In germline, CDR1 is ENHRY, CDR2 SYGVKD. The CDR3 totals 12 residues. Trimming pared 9 bases from V and 2 bases from J, leaving 10 bases between.

The J gene is TRBJ2-2, the V gene TRBV5-1; a possible D gene is TRBD2 (6 bases). CDR1 SGHRS and CDR2 YFSETQ come from the germline V gene. The germline V and J ends were trimmed by 3 bases and 5 bases, with 17 bases remaining between them. This CDR3 has 16 residues. CDR3 amino acids: CASSSGTSTSTGELFF. CDR3 nucleotide sequence: TGCGCCAGCAGCTCGGGGACTTCGACTTCTACCGGGGAGCTGTTTTTT.

The genes are TRBV10-3 and TRBJ2-7; D may be TRBD1 (5 bases). This CDR3 is 13 amino acids long. Germline loops: CDR1 ENHRY, CDR2 SYGVKD. V lost 2 bases and J 0 bases, leaving 5 bases between the germline ends. The CDR3 sequence: CAISEGHSYEQYF. CDR3 in DNA: TGTGCCATCAGTGAGGGACACTCCTACGAGCAGTACTTC.

The chain has TRBV6-5 and TRBJ1-1; the D is unclear. Trimming stripped 6 bases from V and 2 bases from J, with 7 bases between. The CDR3 covers 12 residues. The germline CDR1 and CDR2 sequences are MNHEY and SVGAGI. The DNA of the CDR3 is TGTGCCAGCAGGGACTTAAACACTGAAGCTTTCTTT. This encodes CASRDLNTEAFF.

The chain carries TRBV27 and TRBJ2-3, with 14 bases identical to TRBD2. The germline CDR1 and CDR2 sequences are MNHEY and SMNVEV (reference sequence). The CDR3 sequence is 20 residues long. The junction had 14 bases not matched to a gene; V was cut back by 5 bases and J by 1 base. DNA for the CDR3: TGTGCCAGCAGTACACGATCCGGGACTAGCGGGGGAGGGGGCACAGATACGCAGTATTTT. As protein: CASSTRSGTSGGGGTDTQYF.

The chain carries TRBV9 and TRBJ2-1, with 9 bases fitting TRBD1. Germline CDR1 and CDR2: SGDLS and YYNGEE. Trimming removed 4 bases from V and 4 bases from J; junction bases left unmatched: 6. CDR3 size: 15 residues. In DNA, the CDR3 is TGTGCCAGCAGCCCTACGGGACAGGGATACAATGAGCAGTTCTTC. Translation: CASSPTGQGYNEQFF.

The chain carries TRBV5-1 and TRBJ2-2; D might be TRBD1 (6 bases). Germline V gene sequence: CDR1 SGHRS, CDR2 YFSETQ. V was clipped by 2 bases and J by 4 bases, with 6 bases between them. The length of the CDR3 is 13 residues. CDR3: CASSFRGTGELFF. The CDR3 bases are TGCGCCAGCAGCTTCAGGGGCACCGGGGAGCTGTTTTTT.